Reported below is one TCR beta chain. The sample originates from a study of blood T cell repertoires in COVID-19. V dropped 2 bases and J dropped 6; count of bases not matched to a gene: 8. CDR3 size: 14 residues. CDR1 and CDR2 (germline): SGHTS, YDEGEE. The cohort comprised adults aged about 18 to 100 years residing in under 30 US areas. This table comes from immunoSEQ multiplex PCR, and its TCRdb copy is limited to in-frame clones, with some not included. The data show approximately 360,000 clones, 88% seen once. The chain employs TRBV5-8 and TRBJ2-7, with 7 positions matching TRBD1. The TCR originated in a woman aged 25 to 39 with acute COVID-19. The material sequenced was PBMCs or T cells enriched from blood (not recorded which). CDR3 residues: CASSFPGQASEQYF. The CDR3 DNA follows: TGTGCCAGCAGCTTCCCCGGACAGGCTAGCGAGCAGTACTTC.